Here is one T cell receptor (beta chain) with its context. Its matching antigen is unknown. These data are taken from a study of blood T cells in healthy people across ages. Study outcomes and limitations: Observed TCR beta diversity per million T cells went down as age went up. This fall followed a roughly linear course with age.

From germline, CDR1 is SGHTA and CDR2 FQGNSA. CDR3 length: 18 residues. The trim removed 6 bases at V and 0 bases at J, leaving 11 bases unmatched. Sample-barcoded 5' priming and a J-beta primer mix drove a second PCR of about 6 to 12 cycles. TCRdb reprocessed the 5' RACE reads via MiXCR and lists one record per CDR3 protein. This table holds around 1,700,000 distinct CDR3 sequences, 28% found once. The J gene is TRBJ2-5, the V gene TRBV7-2; TRBD2 agrees at 12 bases. Specimen: blood. The clonotype was recovered from a woman aged 25 to 39 in good health. The CDR3: CASSPPGLAGGYQETQYF. The CDR3 DNA is TGTGCCAGCAGTCCCCCGGGACTAGCGGGCGGGTACCAAGAGACCCAGTACTTC.